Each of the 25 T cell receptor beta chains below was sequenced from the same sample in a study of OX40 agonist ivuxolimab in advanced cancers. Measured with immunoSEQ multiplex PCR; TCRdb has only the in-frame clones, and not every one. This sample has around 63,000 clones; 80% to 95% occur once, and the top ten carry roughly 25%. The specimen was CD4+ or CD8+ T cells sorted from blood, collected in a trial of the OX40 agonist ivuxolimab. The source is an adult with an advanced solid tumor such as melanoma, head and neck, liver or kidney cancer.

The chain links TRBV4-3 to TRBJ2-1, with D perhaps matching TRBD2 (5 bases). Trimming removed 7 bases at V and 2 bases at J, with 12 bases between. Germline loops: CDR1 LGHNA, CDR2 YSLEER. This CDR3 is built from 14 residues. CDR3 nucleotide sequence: TGCGCCAGCAACGATGGTAGCGCCTACAATGAGCAGTTCTTC. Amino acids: CASNDGSAYNEQFF.

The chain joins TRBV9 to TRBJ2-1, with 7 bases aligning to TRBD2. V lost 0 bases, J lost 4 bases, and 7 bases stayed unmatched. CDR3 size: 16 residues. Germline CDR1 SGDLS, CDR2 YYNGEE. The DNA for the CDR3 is TGTGCCAGCAGCGTAGCGGGCGGGGGAGGGTACAATGAGCAGTTCTTC. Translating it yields CASSVAGGGGYNEQFF.

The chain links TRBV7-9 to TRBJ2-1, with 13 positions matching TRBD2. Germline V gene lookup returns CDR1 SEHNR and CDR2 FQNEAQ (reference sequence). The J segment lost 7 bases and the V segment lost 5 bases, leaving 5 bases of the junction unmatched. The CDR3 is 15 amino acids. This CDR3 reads CASSNGTSGKNEQFF. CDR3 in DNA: TGTGCCAGCAGCAACGGGACTAGCGGGAAAAATGAGCAGTTCTTC.

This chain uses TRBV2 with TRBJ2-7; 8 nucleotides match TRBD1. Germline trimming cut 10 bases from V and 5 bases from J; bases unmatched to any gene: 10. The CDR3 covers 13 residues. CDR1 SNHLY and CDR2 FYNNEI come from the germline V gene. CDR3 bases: TGTGCCAACCGACAGGGGCCCCCCCACGAGCAGTACTTC. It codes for CANRQGPPHEQYF.

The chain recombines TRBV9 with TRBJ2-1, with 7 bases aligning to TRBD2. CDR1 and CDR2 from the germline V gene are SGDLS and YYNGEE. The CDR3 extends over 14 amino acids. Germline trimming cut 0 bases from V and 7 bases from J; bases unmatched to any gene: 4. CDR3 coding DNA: TGTGCCAGCAGCGTAGATGGTAGCGGGAATGAGCAGTTCTTC. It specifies CASSVDGSGNEQFF. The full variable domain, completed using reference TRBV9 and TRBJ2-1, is DSGVTQTPKHLITATGQRVTLRCSPRSGDLSVYWYQQSLDQGLQFLIQYYNGEERAKGNILERFSAQQFPDLHSELNLSSLELGDSALYFCASSVDGSGNEQFFGPGTRLTVL.

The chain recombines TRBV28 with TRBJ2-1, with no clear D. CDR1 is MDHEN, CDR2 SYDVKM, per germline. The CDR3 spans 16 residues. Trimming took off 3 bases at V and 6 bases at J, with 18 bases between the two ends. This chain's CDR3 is CASSFLELGLGNEQFF. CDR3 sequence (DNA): TGTGCCAGCAGTTTCCTGGAGTTGGGGTTGGGCAATGAGCAGTTCTTC.

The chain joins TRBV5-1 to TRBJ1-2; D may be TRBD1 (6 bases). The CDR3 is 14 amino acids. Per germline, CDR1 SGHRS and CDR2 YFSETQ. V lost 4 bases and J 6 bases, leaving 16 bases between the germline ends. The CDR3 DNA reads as TGCGCCAGCAGCGCATTTGAGGGGGTTCATGGCTACACCTTC. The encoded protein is CASSAFEGVHGYTF.

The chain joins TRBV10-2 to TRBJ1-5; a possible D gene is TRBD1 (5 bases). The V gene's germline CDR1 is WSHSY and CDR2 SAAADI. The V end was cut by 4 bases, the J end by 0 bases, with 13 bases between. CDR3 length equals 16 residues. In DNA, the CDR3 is TGCGCCAGCAGTGCGTGGACACATTATAGCAATCAGCCCCAGCATTTT. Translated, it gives CASSAWTHYSNQPQHF.

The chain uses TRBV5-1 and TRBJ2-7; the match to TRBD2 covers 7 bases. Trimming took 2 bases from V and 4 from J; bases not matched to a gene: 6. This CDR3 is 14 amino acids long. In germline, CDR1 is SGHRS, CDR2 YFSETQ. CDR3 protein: CASSLTAGGYEQYF. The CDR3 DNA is TGCGCCAGCAGCTTAACTGCCGGGGGGTACGAGCAGTACTTC.

The CDR3 DNA is TGTGCCAGCAGCTTTAAATCCGCCGGGGAGCTGTTTTTT. Encoded protein: CASSFKSAGELFF. The gene calls are TRBV5-4 and TRBJ2-2, with D hard to call. The CDR3 is 13 amino acids. Looked up from germline, CDR1 is SGHNT and CDR2 is YYREEE (reference sequence). V lost 2 bases and J 6 bases, leaving 8 bases between the germline ends. Supplemented by reference TRBV5-4 and TRBJ2-2, the full variable domain reads ETGVTQSPTHLIKTRGQQVTLRCSSQSGHNTVSWYQQALGQGPQFIFQYYREEENGRGNFPPRFSGLQFPNYSSELNVNALELDDSALYLCASSFKSAGELFFGEGSRLTVL.

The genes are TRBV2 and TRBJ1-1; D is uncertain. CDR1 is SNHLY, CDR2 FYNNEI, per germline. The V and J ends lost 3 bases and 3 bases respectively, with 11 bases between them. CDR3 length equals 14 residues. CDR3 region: CASSDLLEDTEAFF. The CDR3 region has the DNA TGTGCCAGCAGTGATTTATTGGAGGACACTGAAGCTTTCTTT.

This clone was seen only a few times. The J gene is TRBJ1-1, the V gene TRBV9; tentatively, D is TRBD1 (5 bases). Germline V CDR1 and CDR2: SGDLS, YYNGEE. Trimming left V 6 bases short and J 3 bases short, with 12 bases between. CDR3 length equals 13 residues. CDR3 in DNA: TGTGCCAGCACCACGGAGGGACACACTGAAGCTTTCTTT. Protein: CASTTEGHTEAFF.

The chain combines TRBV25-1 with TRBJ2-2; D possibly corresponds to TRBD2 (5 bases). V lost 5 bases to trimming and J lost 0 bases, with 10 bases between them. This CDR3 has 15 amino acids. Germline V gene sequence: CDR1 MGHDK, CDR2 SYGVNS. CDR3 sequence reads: CASSLQLANTGELFF. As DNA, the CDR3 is TGTGCCAGCAGTCTGCAACTAGCGAACACCGGGGAGCTGTTTTTT. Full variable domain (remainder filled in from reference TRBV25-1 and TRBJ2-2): EADIYQTPRYLVIGTGKKITLECSQTMGHDKMYWYQQDPGMELHLIHYSYGVNSTEKGDLSSESTVSRIRTEHFPLTLESARPSHTSQYLCASSLQLANTGELFFGEGSRLTVL.

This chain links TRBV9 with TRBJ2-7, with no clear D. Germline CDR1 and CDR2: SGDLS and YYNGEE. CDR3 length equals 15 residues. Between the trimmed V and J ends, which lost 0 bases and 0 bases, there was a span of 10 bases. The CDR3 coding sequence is TGTGCCAGCAGCGTAGGGATCCTAAGCTCCTACGAGCAGTACTTC. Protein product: CASSVGILSSYEQYF.

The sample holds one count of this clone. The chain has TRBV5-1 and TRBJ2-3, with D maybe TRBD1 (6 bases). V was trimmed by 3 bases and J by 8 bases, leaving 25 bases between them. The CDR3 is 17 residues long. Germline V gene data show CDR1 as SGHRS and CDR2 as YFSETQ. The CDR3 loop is CASSSGRSDGEGGTQYF. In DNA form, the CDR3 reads TGCGCCAGCAGCTCGGGTCGTAGCGATGGTGAAGGGGGTACGCAGTATTTT.

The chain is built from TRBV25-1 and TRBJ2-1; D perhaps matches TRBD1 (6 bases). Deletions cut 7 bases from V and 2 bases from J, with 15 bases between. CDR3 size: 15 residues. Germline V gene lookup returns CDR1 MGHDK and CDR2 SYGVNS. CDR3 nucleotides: TGTGCCAGCACACACCCACAGGGTGCCTACAATGAGCAGTTCTTC. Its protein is CASTHPQGAYNEQFF.

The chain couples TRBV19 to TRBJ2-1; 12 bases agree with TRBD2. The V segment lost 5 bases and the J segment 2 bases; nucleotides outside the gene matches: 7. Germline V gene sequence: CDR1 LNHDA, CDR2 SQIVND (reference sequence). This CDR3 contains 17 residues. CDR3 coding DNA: TGTGCCAGTAGTTTCACTAGCGGGGGGATCCCCTACAATGAGCAGTTCTTC. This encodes CASSFTSGGIPYNEQFF. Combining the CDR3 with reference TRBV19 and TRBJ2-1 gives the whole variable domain DGGITQSPKYLFRKEGQNVTLSCEQNLNHDAMYWYRQDPGQGLRLIYYSQIVNDFQKGDIAEGYSVSREKKESFPLTVTSAQKNPTAFYLCASSFTSGGIPYNEQFFGPGTRLTVL.

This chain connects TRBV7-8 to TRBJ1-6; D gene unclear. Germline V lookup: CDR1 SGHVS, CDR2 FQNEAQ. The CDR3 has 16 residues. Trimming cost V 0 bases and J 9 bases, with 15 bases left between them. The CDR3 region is CASSLAGDGSGSPLHF. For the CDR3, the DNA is TGTGCCAGCAGCTTAGCCGGCGACGGGTCGGGTTCACCCCTCCACTTT. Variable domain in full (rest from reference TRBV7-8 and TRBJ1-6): GAGVSQSPRYKVAKRGQDVALRCDPISGHVSLFWYQQALGQGPEFLTYFQNEAQLDKSGLPSDRFFAERPEGSVSTLKIQRTQQEDSAVYLCASSLAGDGSGSPLHFGNGTRLTVT.

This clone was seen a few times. CDR3 sequence reads: CASSEVQGGTEQYF. The CDR3 bases are TGTGCCAGCAGTGAAGTACAGGGCGGAACCGAGCAGTACTTC. This sequence joins TRBV2 and TRBJ2-7; tentatively, D is TRBD1 (6 bases). CDR1 is SNHLY, CDR2 FYNNEI, per germline. The V gene lost 1 base and the J gene lost 6 bases, with 13 bases spanning the gap. This CDR3 is 14 amino acids long.

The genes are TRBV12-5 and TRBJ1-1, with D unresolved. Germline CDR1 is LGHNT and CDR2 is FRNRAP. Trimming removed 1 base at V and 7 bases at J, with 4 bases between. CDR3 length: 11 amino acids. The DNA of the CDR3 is TGTGCTAGTGGTTTGGACTTTGAAGCTTTCTTT. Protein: CASGLDFEAFF.

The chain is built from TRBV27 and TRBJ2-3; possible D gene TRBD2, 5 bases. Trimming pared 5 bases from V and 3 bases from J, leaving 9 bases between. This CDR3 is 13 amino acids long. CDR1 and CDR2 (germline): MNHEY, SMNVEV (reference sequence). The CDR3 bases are TGTGCCAGCAGTGCCTTAGCGACAGATACGCAGTATTTT. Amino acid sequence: CASSALATDTQYF.

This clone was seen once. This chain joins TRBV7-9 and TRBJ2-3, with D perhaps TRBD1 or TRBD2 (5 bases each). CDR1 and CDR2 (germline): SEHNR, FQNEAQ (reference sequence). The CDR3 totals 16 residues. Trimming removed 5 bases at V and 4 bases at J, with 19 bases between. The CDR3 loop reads CASSPGEGDSPDTQYF. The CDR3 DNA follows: TGTGCCAGCAGCCCCGGGGAAGGGGATTCCCCAGATACGCAGTATTTT.

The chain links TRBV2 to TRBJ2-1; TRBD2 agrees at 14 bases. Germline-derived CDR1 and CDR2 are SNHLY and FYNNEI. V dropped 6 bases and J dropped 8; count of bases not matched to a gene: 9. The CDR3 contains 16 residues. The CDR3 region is CASSGGTSGRVDEQFF. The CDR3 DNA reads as TGTGCCAGCAGCGGCGGGACTAGCGGGAGAGTCGATGAGCAGTTCTTC. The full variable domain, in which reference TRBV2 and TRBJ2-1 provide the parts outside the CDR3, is EPEVTQTPSHQVTQMGQEVILRCVPISNHLYFYWYRQILGQKVEFLVSFYNNEISEKSEIFDDQFSVERPDGSNFTLKIRSTKLEDSAMYFCASSGGTSGRVDEQFFGPGTRLTVL.

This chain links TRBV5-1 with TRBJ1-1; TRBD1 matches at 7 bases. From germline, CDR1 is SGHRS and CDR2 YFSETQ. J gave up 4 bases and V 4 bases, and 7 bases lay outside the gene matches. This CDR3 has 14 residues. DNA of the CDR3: TGCGCCAGCAGCGCCTACAGGGGTACCACTGAAGCTTTCTTT. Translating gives CASSAYRGTTEAFF.

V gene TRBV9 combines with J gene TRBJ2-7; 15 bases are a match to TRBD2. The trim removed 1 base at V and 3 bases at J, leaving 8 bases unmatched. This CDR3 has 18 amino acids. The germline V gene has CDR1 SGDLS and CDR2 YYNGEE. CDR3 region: CASSVSGLAGGPNYEQYF. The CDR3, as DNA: TGTGCCAGCAGCGTATCCGGACTAGCGGGAGGGCCTAACTACGAGCAGTACTTC.